Shown below are 13 T cell receptor beta chains from a single sample sequenced in a study of blood T cell repertoires in COVID-19. This table comes from immunoSEQ multiplex PCR, and its TCRdb copy is limited to in-frame clones, with some not included. Of approximately 70,000 clones in the sample, about 89% were seen once. The sequencing input was peripheral blood. The source of these receptors is a man aged 50 or older with COVID-19, enrolled during active disease.

The gene calls are TRBV19 and TRBJ1-2; D is possibly TRBD1 (6 bases). Germline lookup yields CDR1 LNHDA and CDR2 SQIVND (reference sequence). The V and J ends lost 5 bases and 8 bases respectively, with 15 bases between them. The CDR3 sequence is 13 residues long. CDR3 protein: CASSPENRVGYTF. The CDR3 nucleotides are TGTGCCAGTAGTCCGGAGAACAGGGTGGGCTACACCTTC.

V usage is TRBV4-3 and J usage is TRBJ2-7, with TRBD2 as a possible D gene (5 bases). Germline V gene lookup returns CDR1 LGHNA and CDR2 YSLEER. V was clipped by 0 bases and J by 9 bases, with 12 bases between them. This CDR3 has 13 residues. The CDR3 is CASSQDRLQGQYF. The CDR3 nucleotides are TGCGCCAGCAGCCAAGATCGACTACAAGGGCAGTACTTC.

The chain is built from TRBV18 and TRBJ2-7; 9 nucleotides align to TRBD2. Per germline, CDR1 KGHSH and CDR2 LQKENI. The CDR3 spans 15 residues. With 4 bases clipped from V and 0 bases from J, the junction kept 4 bases outside the gene matches. In DNA form, the CDR3 reads TGTGCCAGCTCACTAGCGGGAGAGAGCTCCTACGAGCAGTACGTC. Amino acids: CASSLAGESSYEQYV.

The rearrangement links TRBV28 to TRBJ2-7; D might be TRBD1 (5 bases). The ends were cut back, 3 bases at V and 4 bases at J, with 13 bases in the middle. The germline CDR1 and CDR2 sequences are MDHEN and SYDVKM. The CDR3 has 14 amino acids. The CDR3 spells CASSLGPDGYEQYV. The CDR3 DNA is TGTGCCAGCAGTTTGGGGCCGGACGGTTACGAGCAGTACGTC.

This sequence joins TRBV6-5 and TRBJ2-1; 11 bases map to TRBD2. The CDR3 sequence is 15 residues long. V lost 7 bases to trimming and J lost 2 bases; unmatched junction nucleotides: 4. The germline V gene has CDR1 MNHEY and CDR2 SVGAGI. The CDR3 region has the DNA TGTGCCAGCAATATAGCGGGAGGGGCCTACAATGAGCAGTTCTTC. This translates into CASNIAGGAYNEQFF.

The DNA of the CDR3 is TGCGCCAGCAGCCAAGATCGGGGGACAGGGAGCGATGAGCAGTTCTTC. This gives the protein CASSQDRGTGSDEQFF. The rearrangement joins TRBV4-3 to TRBJ2-1; 9 bases are shared with TRBD1. The J segment lost 8 bases and the V segment lost 0 bases, leaving 8 bases of the junction unmatched. CDR3 size: 16 residues. Germline values: CDR1 LGHNA, CDR2 YSLEER.

The chain is built from TRBV19 and TRBJ2-1; 10 nucleotides match TRBD2. Germline CDR1 is LNHDA and CDR2 is SQIVND (reference sequence). V lost 5 bases, J lost 0 bases, and 4 bases stayed unmatched. This CDR3 contains 16 residues. The CDR3, as DNA: TGTGCCAGTAGTTTTAGCGGGAGGAGCTCCTACAATGAGCAGTTCTTC. It is translated as CASSFSGRSSYNEQFF. Full variable domain (remainder filled in from reference TRBV19 and TRBJ2-1): DGGITQSPKYLFRKEGQNVTLSCEQNLNHDAMYWYRQDPGQGLRLIYYSQIVNDFQKGDIAEGYSVSREKKESFPLTVTSAQKNPTAFYLCASSFSGRSSYNEQFFGPGTRLTVL.

V and J are TRBV28 and TRBJ1-2; a possible D gene is TRBD1 (6 bases). V lost 5 bases and J 7 bases, leaving 14 bases between the germline ends. Germline CDR1 MDHEN, CDR2 SYDVKM. The CDR3 extends over 13 amino acids. As DNA, the CDR3 is TGTGCCAGCAGTCCCCCCGACAGGACTGGCTACACCTTC. As protein: CASSPPDRTGYTF.

In the case of this clone: The sample holds other DNA sequences that translate to the same CDR3. The chain combines TRBV5-1 with TRBJ2-5; D gene ambiguous. CDR1 SGHRS and CDR2 YFSETQ come from the germline V gene. The germline V and J ends were trimmed by 0 bases and 2 bases, with 8 bases remaining between them. The CDR3 covers 14 residues. The CDR3 protein is CASSLGRTQETQYF. For the CDR3, the DNA is TGCGCCAGCAGCTTGGGGAGAACACAAGAGACCCAGTACTTC.

The chain has TRBV28 and TRBJ2-3; 11 bases are shared with TRBD1. This CDR3 is built from 16 residues. Germline-derived CDR1 and CDR2 are MDHEN and SYDVKM. After removal of 2 bases from V and 3 bases from J, the junction contained 4 bases not matched to a gene. CDR3 amino acids: CASSLGQGAKTDTQYF. In DNA, the CDR3 is TGTGCCAGCAGTTTAGGACAGGGGGCGAAGACAGATACGCAGTATTTT.

The genes are TRBV7-2 and TRBJ2-2; tentative D call: TRBD2 (5 bases). CDR3 size: 13 residues. Per germline, CDR1 SGHTA and CDR2 FQGNSA. Trimming left V 6 bases short and J 6 bases short, with 11 bases between. The CDR3: CASSSGVPGELFF. Written as DNA, the CDR3 is TGTGCCAGCAGTTCCGGGGTTCCCGGGGAGCTGTTTTTT.

This sequence joins TRBV5-1 and TRBJ2-5; 11 bases fit TRBD1. Germline CDR1 reads SGHRS; CDR2 reads YFSETQ. This CDR3 is 16 amino acids long. Trimming at V came to 7 bases and at J to 4 bases, leaving 12 bases not matched to a gene. CDR3 sequence reads: CASLLGQGAIGETQYF. The DNA for the CDR3 is TGCGCCAGCCTTTTAGGACAGGGGGCTATCGGAGAGACCCAGTACTTC.

The chain combines TRBV9 with TRBJ2-3; 7 nucleotides match TRBD1. CDR3 length: 15 residues. The germline V gene has CDR1 SGDLS and CDR2 YYNGEE. The trim removed 3 bases at V and 1 base at J, leaving 5 bases unmatched. The CDR3 loop reads CASSAGTAGTDTQYF. The CDR3, as DNA: TGTGCCAGCAGCGCCGGGACAGCGGGCACAGATACGCAGTATTTT.